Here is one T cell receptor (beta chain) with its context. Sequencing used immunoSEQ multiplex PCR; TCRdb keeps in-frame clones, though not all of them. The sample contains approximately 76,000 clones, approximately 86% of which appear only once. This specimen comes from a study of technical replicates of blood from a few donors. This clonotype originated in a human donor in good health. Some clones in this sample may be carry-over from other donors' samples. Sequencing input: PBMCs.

Here the CDR3 reads CSVENPRGGETQYF. The CDR3 DNA reads as TGCAGCGTTGAAAACCCCCGGGGGGGAGAGACCCAGTACTTC. The rearrangement uses TRBV29-1 and TRBJ2-5; 8 bases map to TRBD2. This CDR3 contains 14 residues. Germline CDR1 reads SQVTM; CDR2 reads ANQGSEA. V gave up 2 bases and J gave up 4 bases; unmatched junction bases: 6.